This is a list of T cell receptor beta chains from one sample in a study of PD-L1 blockade in urothelial cancer. Method: immunoSEQ multiplex PCR; TCRdb's copy keeps in-frame clones and lacks some. The sample consists of fewer than 30,000 clones, 84% of them appearing once. The sequenced sample was PBMCs, obtained around atezolizumab (anti-PD-L1) treatment. These receptors all stem from a man aged 65-85 years with urothelial cancer. CDR3s include the opening cysteine and the closing phenylalanine or tryptophan.

J | V | CDR3
TRBJ2-5 | TRBV5-1 | CASSSGQGVVPKETQYF
TRBJ2-2 | TRBV5-1 | CASSVAGGPDTGELFF
TRBJ1-2 | TRBV6-6 | CASLLLTGDYGYTF
TRBJ1-1 | TRBV27 | CASSLDRGDTEAFF
TRBJ1-2 | TRBV6-5 | CASSSTGGVYGYTF
TRBJ1-5 | TRBV7-2 | CASSVNSNQPQHF
TRBJ2-1 | TRBV2 | CASSTIGRESYNEQFF
TRBJ2-7 | TRBV7-2 | CASSLYRGTIYEQYF
TRBJ2-5 | TRBV27 | CASSRLSGRQETQYF
TRBJ2-3 | TRBV2 | CASSDYVASRDTQYF
TRBJ2-7 | TRBV28 | CASSLWDREFEQYF
TRBJ1-2 | TRBV6-1 | CASTRNTGYGYTF
TRBJ2-2 | TRBV30 | CAWSVPLDGAVYTGELFF
TRBJ2-3 | TRBV6-5 | CASSYSSAETTDTQYF
TRBJ2-5 | TRBV19 | CASSGGGGQETQYF
TRBJ1-2 | TRBV4-1 | CASSQGQGTNYGYTF
TRBJ2-6 | TRBV15 | CATTRQGASGANVLTF
TRBJ2-7 | TRBV7-2 | CASSLEGASGSYEQYF
TRBJ2-5 | TRBV5-1 | CASSLQGNGETQYF
. | TRBV9 | CASSLPPQTSEQYF
TRBJ2-7 | TRBV14 | CASSLGLAGGYEQYF
TRBJ1-2 | TRBV28 | CASTLGGFDGGYTF
TRBJ1-1 | TRBV18 | CASSPDRLNTEAFF
TRBJ2-2 | TRBV5-8 | CASSFPTSGRSTGELFF
TRBJ1-4 | TRBV15 | CATSRDWDGQQNEKLFF
TRBJ1-5 | TRBV6-1 | CASSASGWNQPQHF
TRBJ2-3 | TRBV15 | CATSTGYTTQYF
TRBJ1-2 | TRBV5-1 | CASSLTGEANGYTF
TRBJ1-4 | TRBV7-2 | CASSPNLGREKLFF
TRBJ2-3 | TRBV9 | CASSPTGRSTDTQYF
TRBJ2-7 | TRBV6-5 | CASSYRLAGEGYEQYF
TRBJ2-1 | TRBV11-2 | CASSPNGGFNEQFF
TRBJ2-3 | TRBV6-5 | CATSSGTVFTDTQYF
TRBJ1-4 | TRBV30 | CAWSLLTGGYEKLFF
TRBJ2-1 | TRBV5-4 | CASNQGRGYNEQFF
TRBJ2-7 | TRBV28 | CATDSYYEQYF
TRBJ1-1 | TRBV28 | CASTRSGTKAFF
TRBJ2-1 | TRBV6-5 | CASSYDRMMNEQFF
TRBJ1-1 | TRBV7-8 | CASSLESRVSEAEAFF
TRBJ1-1 | TRBV18 | CASTSGTGDTEAFF
TRBJ2-7 | TRBV29-1 | CSGGRDPYEQYF
TRBJ2-7 | TRBV9 | CASSLGETSYEQYF
TRBJ2-5 | TRBV9 | CASSPPGLAVQETQYF
TRBJ2-7 | TRBV6-6 | CASSYPLATYEQYF
TRBJ1-2 | TRBV5-1 | CASSLASDYGYTF
TRBJ2-5 | TRBV2 | CASSERGGRETQYF
TRBJ1-2 | TRBV4-1 | CASSQDPWQGRGGYTF
TRBJ2-2 | TRBV10-3 | CAISSVNTGELFF
TRBJ2-1 | TRBV27 | CASSPHRGRDYNEQFF
TRBJ2-1 | TRBV9 | CASSALAGGPNEQFF